This paragraph covers one T cell receptor (beta chain) sequence. Per the authors' pipeline: Scientists estimated how many nucleated cells there were by amplifying reference gene primers. The data were produced by immunoSEQ multiplex PCR, yet TCRdb's version contains in-frame clones alone and is incomplete. Clone size and V and J calls were adopted from that table, with D and trimming inferred from the DNA. This table holds tens of thousands of clones, 75% to 90% found once. The source of the sample is a study of blood T cell repertoires in COVID-19. The overall study: Specimens from acute and convalescent COVID-19 originated in the United States, Italy and Spain. T cells, B-cell-depleted T cells, or PBMCs supplied cDNA or gDNA.

The V gene's germline CDR1 is LNHDA and CDR2 SQIVND (reference sequence). V dropped 6 bases and J dropped 7 bases, with 12 bases sitting between them. The CDR3 is 13 amino acids. This TCR came from a man in his 60s with active or convalescent COVID-19. Sequencing used peripheral blood. The V gene is TRBV19, the J gene TRBJ1-4, with TRBD1 as a possible D gene (5 bases). For the CDR3, the DNA is TGTGCCAGTAGGACGGGGGGTACTGAAAAACTGTTTTTT. This gives the protein CASRTGGTEKLFF.